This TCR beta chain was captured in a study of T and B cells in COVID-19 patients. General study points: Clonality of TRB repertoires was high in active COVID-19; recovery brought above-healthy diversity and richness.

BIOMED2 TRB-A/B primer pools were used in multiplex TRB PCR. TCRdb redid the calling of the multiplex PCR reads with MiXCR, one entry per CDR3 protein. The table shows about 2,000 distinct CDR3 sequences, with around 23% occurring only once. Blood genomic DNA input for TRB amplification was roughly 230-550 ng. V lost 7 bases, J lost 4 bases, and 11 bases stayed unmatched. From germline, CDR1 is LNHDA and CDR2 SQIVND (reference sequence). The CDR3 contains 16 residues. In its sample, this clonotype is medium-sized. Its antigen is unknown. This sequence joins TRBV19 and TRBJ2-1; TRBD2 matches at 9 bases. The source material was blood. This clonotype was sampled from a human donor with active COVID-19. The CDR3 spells CASIPRGREGYNEQFF. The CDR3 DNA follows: TGTGCCAGTATCCCCCGGGGGCGGGAGGGGTACAATGAGCAGTTCTTC.